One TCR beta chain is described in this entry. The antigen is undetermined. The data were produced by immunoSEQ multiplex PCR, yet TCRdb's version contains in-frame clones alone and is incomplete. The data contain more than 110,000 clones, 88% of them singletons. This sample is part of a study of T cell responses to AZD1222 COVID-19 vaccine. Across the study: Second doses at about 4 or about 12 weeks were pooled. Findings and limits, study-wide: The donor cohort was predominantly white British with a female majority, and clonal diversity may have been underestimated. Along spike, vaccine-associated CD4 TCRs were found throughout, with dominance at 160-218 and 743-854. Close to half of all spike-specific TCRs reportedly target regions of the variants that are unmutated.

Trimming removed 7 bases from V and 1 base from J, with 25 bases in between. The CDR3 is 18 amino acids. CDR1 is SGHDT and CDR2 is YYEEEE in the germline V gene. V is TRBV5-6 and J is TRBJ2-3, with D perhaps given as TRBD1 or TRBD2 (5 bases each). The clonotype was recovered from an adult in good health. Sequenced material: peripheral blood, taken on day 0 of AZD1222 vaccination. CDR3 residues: CASYRGRDLASRTDTQYF. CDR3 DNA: TGTGCCAGCTACCGCGGTCGGGACCTAGCCTCGCGCACAGATACGCAGTATTTT.